This TCR beta chain stems from a study of preoperative IRX-2 immunotherapy in early breast cancer. Profiling relied on immunoSEQ multiplex PCR, and the TCRdb table lists in-frame clones only, not all of them. The sample lists about 19,000 clones, approximately 80% occurring once. CDR1 MGHRA and CDR2 YSYEKL come from the germline V gene. The CDR3 consists of 15 residues. Germline trimming cut 6 bases from V and 7 bases from J; bases unmatched to any gene: 9. Indicated treatment: preoperative locoregional IRX-2 cytokine immunotherapy. Preoperative locoregional IRX-2 cytokine immunotherapy was tested in the phase Ib source study.

The sample was lymph node tissue, taken after IRX-2 immunotherapy. The sequence derives from a human donor with breast cancer. The chain links TRBV4-1 to TRBJ2-1; the match to TRBD2 covers 10 bases. For the CDR3, the DNA is TGCGCCAGCAGAATCCTAGCGGGAGTGTCAAATGAGCAGTTCTTC. It specifies CASRILAGVSNEQFF.